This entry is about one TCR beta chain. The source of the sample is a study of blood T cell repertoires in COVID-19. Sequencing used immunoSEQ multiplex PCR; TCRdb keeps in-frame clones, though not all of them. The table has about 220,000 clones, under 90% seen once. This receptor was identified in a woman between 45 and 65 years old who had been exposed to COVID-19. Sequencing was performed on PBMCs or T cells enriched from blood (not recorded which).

CDR3 nucleotides: TGTGCCAGCAGTGAGCCCCCAACCGGGACAGGAGGGCATGAGCAGTTCTTC. Translation: CASSEPPTGTGGHEQFF. The chain couples TRBV25-1 to TRBJ2-1; 8 bases map to TRBD1. CDR3 size: 17 residues. The V segment lost 3 bases and the J segment 8 bases; nucleotides outside the gene matches: 15. Germline V gene lookup returns CDR1 MGHDK and CDR2 SYGVNS.